These 20 T cell receptor beta chains were all obtained from the same sample, sequenced in a study of blood T cell repertoires in COVID-19. Libraries were prepared by immunoSEQ multiplex PCR; TCRdb keeps only in-frame clonotypes and omits some of them. This sample has over 450,000 clones, with roughly nine tenths found just once. The sequencing input was peripheral blood. The receptors here all came from a woman in her fifties or sixties with COVID-19, enrolled during active disease.

A few counts support this clone. V usage is TRBV7-9 and J usage is TRBJ2-2; TRBD1 is a possible D gene (6 bases). V lost 5 bases and J 0 bases, leaving 10 bases between the germline ends. CDR3 length: 15 amino acids. CDR1 is SEHNR and CDR2 is FQNEAQ in the germline V gene (reference sequence). CDR3 sequence (DNA): TGTGCCAGCAGCCGACAGGACGCGAACACCGGGGAGCTGTTTTTT. Its protein product is CASSRQDANTGELFF.

The chain couples TRBV18 to TRBJ1-1, with 7 bases that match TRBD1. There are 14 residues in the CDR3. V lost 3 bases and J lost 4; bases outside the gene matches: 5. Germline CDR1 and CDR2: KGHSH and LQKENI. The CDR3 here is CASSPPTGFTEAFF. As DNA, the CDR3 is TGTGCCAGCTCACCCCCGACAGGGTTCACTGAAGCTTTCTTT.

The CDR3 sequence is CASSLNRAADTQYF. CDR3 nucleotide sequence: TGTGCCAGCAGCTTAAATCGCGCGGCCGATACGCAGTATTTT. V and J are TRBV7-2 and TRBJ2-3; D is ambiguous. The CDR3 length is 14 residues. Trimming removed 2 bases from V and 6 bases from J, with 12 bases in between. The germline V gene has CDR1 SGHTA and CDR2 FQGNSA.

The V call is TRBV9, the J call TRBJ1-6, with a weak D call TRBD1 (5 bases). The CDR3 is 13 amino acids. Germline CDR1 and CDR2: SGDLS and YYNGEE. Trimming removed 3 bases at V and 13 bases at J, with 14 bases between. The CDR3 DNA follows: TGTGCCAGCAGCGCACTGGGAGGGGAGCCCCTCCACTTT. Its protein product is CASSALGGEPLHF.

J is TRBJ1-4 and V is TRBV9, with 8 bases lining up with TRBD1. CDR1 is SGDLS, CDR2 YYNGEE, per germline. CDR3 size: 14 residues. V trimming: 4 bases; J trimming: 5 bases; junction bases outside the gene matches: 4. CDR3 sequence (DNA): TGTGCCAGCAGCCAGGGACAGGAAAATGAAAAACTGTTTTTT. It yields the protein CASSQGQENEKLFF.

V is TRBV4-1 and J is TRBJ1-2, with D perhaps matching TRBD1 (6 bases). The CDR3 extends over 17 amino acids. CDR1 and CDR2 from the germline V gene are MGHRA and YSYEKL. V was trimmed by 2 bases and J by 2 bases, leaving 18 bases between them. The CDR3 sequence: CASSQPWGGGRNYGYTF. As DNA, the CDR3 is TGCGCCAGCAGCCAACCTTGGGGAGGGGGTAGGAACTATGGCTACACCTTC.

The V and J genes are TRBV25-1 and TRBJ2-3; D remains ambiguous. In germline, CDR1 is MGHDK, CDR2 SYGVNS. CDR3 length: 11 residues. Trimming removed 5 bases at V and 6 bases at J, with 6 bases between. The DNA for the CDR3 is TGTGCCAGCAGTCCCCGGGATACGCAGTATTTT. Translation: CASSPRDTQYF. The whole variable domain, filled in from reference TRBV25-1 and TRBJ2-3, reads EADIYQTPRYLVIGTGKKITLECSQTMGHDKMYWYQQDPGMELHLIHYSYGVNSTEKGDLSSESTVSRIRTEHFPLTLESARPSHTSQYLCASSPRDTQYFGPGTRLTVL.

This clone has just a few counts. The V and J genes are TRBV19 and TRBJ1-2; D is perhaps TRBD1 (6 bases). The CDR3 has 15 amino acids. Germline CDR1 is LNHDA and CDR2 is SQIVND (reference sequence). V lost 0 bases to trimming and J lost 6 bases, with 14 bases between them. The CDR3 region has the DNA TGTGCCAGTAGTATAGATAGGGGGAGCAGCCATGGCTACACCTTC. Encoded protein: CASSIDRGSSHGYTF.

The V and J genes are TRBV9 and TRBJ2-2; D is undetermined. Trimming removed 1 base from V and 6 bases from J, with 7 bases in between. The CDR3 runs 13 residues. CDR1 and CDR2 (germline): SGDLS, YYNGEE. The CDR3 loop is CASSVLGPGELFF. CDR3 nucleotide sequence: TGTGCCAGCAGCGTATTGGGCCCCGGGGAGCTGTTTTTT.

This clone was recorded only once. V gene TRBV18 combines with J gene TRBJ1-4; D unresolved. Deletions cut 3 bases from V and 0 bases from J, with 8 bases between. The CDR3 has 15 amino acids. Germline assignment: CDR1 KGHSH and CDR2 LQKENI. The CDR3 loop is CASSPLDSTNEKLFF. CDR3 DNA: TGTGCCAGCTCACCTTTGGACTCAACTAATGAAAAACTGTTTTTT.

This clone has just a few counts. The V gene is TRBV28, the J gene TRBJ1-5; the D is unclear. Per the germline V gene, CDR1 is MDHEN and CDR2 is SYDVKM. The V end was cut by 5 bases, the J end by 7 bases, with 9 bases between. This CDR3 comprises 12 residues. This CDR3 is CASSIYIQPQHF. CDR3 DNA sequence: TGTGCCAGCAGTATTTATATCCAGCCCCAGCATTTT.

The chain uses TRBV5-6 and TRBJ2-3, with 8 positions matching TRBD1. CDR3 length: 16 amino acids. Losses at the gene ends were 3 bases for V and 2 bases for J; bases not matched to a gene: 8. Looked up from germline, CDR1 is SGHDT and CDR2 is YYEEEE. The CDR3, as DNA: TGTGCCAGCAGCTACCTAGGACAGGGCCTCACAGATACGCAGTATTTT. Encoded protein: CASSYLGQGLTDTQYF.

As to this clone: Other DNA sequences in this sample translate to the same CDR3. The genes are TRBV27 and TRBJ2-1, with 11 nucleotides matching TRBD1. CDR1 is MNHEY and CDR2 is SMNVEV in the germline V gene (reference sequence). V shed 3 bases, J shed 7 bases, and the junction held 2 bases outside the gene matches. This CDR3 has 14 residues. The CDR3 nucleotides read TGTGCCAGCAGTTTGGGACAGGGGGGAAATGAGCAGTTCTTC. Its translation: CASSLGQGGNEQFF.

The chain carries TRBV5-6 and TRBJ1-5; D ambiguous. This CDR3 contains 13 residues. Germline CDR1 reads SGHDT; CDR2 reads YYEEEE. The germline V and J ends were trimmed by 2 bases and 6 bases, with 9 bases remaining between them. CDR3 loop: CASSFYAGQPQHF. The CDR3, as DNA: TGTGCCAGCAGCTTTTACGCCGGTCAGCCCCAGCATTTT.

The chain carries TRBV6-5 and TRBJ1-2; TRBD1 matches 7 bases. The CDR3 is 15 amino acids. Unmatched junction bases numbered 8, after V lost 2 bases and J lost 5 bases. Germline-derived CDR1 and CDR2 are MNHEY and SVGAGI. The CDR3 DNA reads TGTGCCAGCAGTTACGTAGGACAGGCCTCTTATGGCTACACCTTC. Translating it yields CASSYVGQASYGYTF.

This rearrangement joins TRBV14 to TRBJ2-1, with TRBD2 identical over 9 bases. The CDR3 length is 17 residues. From germline, CDR1 is SGHDN and CDR2 FVKESK. With 0 bases clipped from V and 0 bases from J, the junction kept 3 bases outside the gene matches. CDR3 residues: CASSQDAGGPSYNEQFF. The CDR3 DNA is TGTGCCAGCAGCCAAGATGCGGGGGGGCCCTCCTACAATGAGCAGTTCTTC.

J is TRBJ1-2 and V is TRBV6-5, with 7 bases lining up with TRBD1. The CDR3 loop spans 14 amino acids. The V and J ends lost 7 bases and 5 bases, in that order; junction bases with no gene match: 10. Germline V gene lookup returns CDR1 MNHEY and CDR2 SVGAGI. In DNA form, the CDR3 reads TGTGCCAGCATAATAGGGGGCGCGGGGTATGGCTACACCTTC. This translates into CASIIGGAGYGYTF.

This rearrangement joins TRBV10-3 to TRBJ2-3, with a tentative D call TRBD2 (5 bases). The V gene's germline CDR1 is ENHRY and CDR2 SYGVKD. V lost 6 bases and J 8 bases, leaving 9 bases between the germline ends. The CDR3 loop spans 11 amino acids. The CDR3 sequence: CAIRAAGTQYF. The DNA for the CDR3 is TGTGCCATCAGAGCGGCAGGTACGCAGTATTTT.

This clone was counted between two and nine times. V and J are TRBV3-1 (or the pseudogene TRBV3-2) and TRBJ2-7; a possible D gene is TRBD2 (5 bases). Trimming took off 2 bases at V and 9 bases at J, with 8 bases between the two ends. The CDR3 extends over 11 amino acids. Looked up from germline, CDR1 is LGHDT and CDR2 is YNNKEL (reference sequence). The CDR3 sequence is CASSQRTSQYF. The CDR3 coding sequence is TGTGCCAGCAGCCAAAGGACTTCGCAGTACTTC.

This clone was recorded once. V gene TRBV13 combines with J gene TRBJ1-3; D call uncertain. Germline-derived CDR1 and CDR2 are PRHDT and FYEKMQ (reference sequence). The CDR3 extends over 14 amino acids. V shed 8 bases and J shed 2 bases, with 13 bases lying between them. CDR3 amino acids: CASGQTGAGNTIYF. As DNA, the CDR3 is TGTGCCAGCGGGCAAACCGGGGCTGGAAACACCATATATTTT.